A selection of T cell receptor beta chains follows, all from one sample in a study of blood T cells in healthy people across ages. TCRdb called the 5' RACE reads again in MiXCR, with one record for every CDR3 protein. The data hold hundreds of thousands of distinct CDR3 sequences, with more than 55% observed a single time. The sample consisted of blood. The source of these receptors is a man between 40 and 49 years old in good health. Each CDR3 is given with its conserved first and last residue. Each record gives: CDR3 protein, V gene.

CDR3aa: CALGVGGSYEQYF; v_gene: TRBV28
CDR3aa: CASSMPALTQLGLYGYTF; v_gene: TRBV28
CDR3aa: CATSDTRGNWELFF; v_gene: TRBV24-1
CDR3aa: CASSSTKAETQYF; v_gene: TRBV12-3/TRBV12-4
CDR3aa: CASSFSAVVDGNQPQHF; v_gene: TRBV28
CDR3aa: CASRQPTDGAAGANTGELFF; v_gene: TRBV12-3/TRBV12-4
CDR3aa: CASSLGRGITNTEAFF; v_gene: TRBV12-3/TRBV12-4
CDR3aa: CSVALASGEQQSF; v_gene: TRBV29-1
CDR3aa: CASTLFSLGLGQYF; v_gene: TRBV12-3/TRBV12-4
CDR3aa: CASSLGFVGGAYNEQFF; v_gene: TRBV7-2
CDR3aa: CASSPLAGVPYNEQFF; v_gene: TRBV4-3
CDR3aa: CASSYLGQGGNQPQHF; v_gene: TRBV6-6
CDR3aa: CASSSSVGTDTQYF; v_gene: TRBV6-4
CDR3aa: CASSLVGTSGNNEQFF; v_gene: TRBV7-2
CDR3aa: CASSFREELFF; v_gene: TRBV18
CDR3aa: CASSLEQEQYF; v_gene: TRBV5-1
CDR3aa: CASSLGGLAGTSGANALTF; v_gene: TRBV5-1
CDR3aa: CASSLRGGVGTDTQYF; v_gene: TRBV7-2
CDR3aa: CSARDRGFNEQYF; v_gene: TRBV20-1
CDR3aa: CATSDPRPGGETQYF; v_gene: TRBV24-1
CDR3aa: CASSESSGGVQETQYF; v_gene: TRBV6-1
CDR3aa: CASTWAVNSPLHF; v_gene: TRBV7-2
CDR3aa: CASRDGVNTGELFF; v_gene: TRBV6-4
CDR3aa: CATSGRSGTVKNIQYF; v_gene: TRBV15
CDR3aa: CASSPKTSGTDTQYF; v_gene: TRBV12-3/TRBV12-4
CDR3aa: CATSGEVGAYNEQFF; v_gene: TRBV24-1
CDR3aa: CSVERMGDQGASYEQYF; v_gene: TRBV29-1
CDR3aa: CASGGRAYGYTF; v_gene: TRBV6-2/TRBV6-3
CDR3aa: CASSFASGENNEQFF; v_gene: TRBV12-3/TRBV12-4
CDR3aa: CASSSRRGAEGGYTF; v_gene: TRBV7-2
CDR3aa: CASSQVTGSEKLFF; v_gene: TRBV4-1
CDR3aa: CASSTNRADTQYF; v_gene: TRBV4-3
CDR3aa: CSVGGISYEQYF; v_gene: TRBV29-1
CDR3aa: CSAQESCGYTF; v_gene: TRBV29-1
CDR3aa: CASSLVNSPGSNTQYF; v_gene: TRBV5-1
CDR3aa: CASSLGASLGDEQFF; v_gene: TRBV5-1
CDR3aa: CASSFYSTGITDTQYF; v_gene: TRBV11-1